The T cell receptor (beta chain) described here comes from a study of blood T cell repertoires in COVID-19. Study-wide context: Researchers got acute and convalescent COVID-19 samples from the United States, Italy and Spain. The cDNA or gDNA used as material had been derived from T cells, B-cell-depleted T cells, or PBMCs.

Using immunoSEQ multiplex PCR, the repertoire was profiled, and TCRdb retains in-frame clones only, with some absent. This table holds about 280,000 clones, 90% found once. V was shortened by 11 bases and J by 2 bases, with 18 bases between the two germline ends. Germline V gene data show CDR1 as KGHSH and CDR2 as LQKENI. The CDR3 consists of 14 residues. The sequenced sample consisted of PBMCs or T cells enriched from blood (not recorded which). This clonotype was sampled from a woman in her late teens or twenties with acute COVID-19. V usage is TRBV18 and J usage is TRBJ1-2, with D tentatively TRBD1 (5 bases). The CDR3 reads CAVRGPGRNYGYTF. DNA of the CDR3: TGTGCCGTCCGCGGCCCAGGGAGGAACTATGGCTACACCTTC. The entire variable domain, with the rest obtained from reference TRBV18 and TRBJ1-2, is as follows: NAGVMQNPRHLVRRRGQEARLRCSPMKGHSHVYWYRQLPEEGLKFMVYLQKENIIDESGMPKERFSAEFPKEGPSILRIQQVVRGDSAAYFCAVRGPGRNYGYTFGSGTRLTVV.